The 27 T cell receptor beta chains below were found in one sample sequenced in a study of shared clonotypes between healthy human individuals. CD8 cells classed as naive were CD45RO-negative and positively selected for CCR7, excluding terminally differentiated effector memory CD45RA+ cells. This table comes from immunoSEQ multiplex PCR, and its TCRdb copy is limited to in-frame clones, with some not included. The sample lists about 580,000 clones, 98% seen once, with more than 0.3% in the top ten. The specimen was naive CD8+ T cells sorted from blood. The origin of the receptors is a man aged 30-40 years in good health.

The chain couples TRBV4-3 to TRBJ2-1; no firm D call. Germline values: CDR1 LGHNA, CDR2 YSLEER. Between the trimmed V and J ends, which lost 3 bases and 5 bases, there was a span of 11 bases. This CDR3 has 14 amino acids. The CDR3 nucleotides are TGCGCCAGCAGCCATTCCGGAAACAACAATGAGCAGTTCTTC. It specifies CASSHSGNNNEQFF.

This clone was seen only a few times. CDR3 sequence (DNA): TGTGCCAGCAGTAACGGGCTGCAGCCCCAGCATTTT. Residues: CASSNGLQPQHF. The chain recombines TRBV25-1 with TRBJ1-5; D ambiguous. Trimming took 5 bases from V and 7 from J, leaving 9 bases between them. The CDR3 runs to 12 residues. In germline, CDR1 is MGHDK, CDR2 SYGVNS.

This chain connects TRBV7-9 to TRBJ2-7; 8 bases are shared with TRBD1. The germline CDR1 and CDR2 sequences are SEHNR and FQNEAQ (reference sequence). This CDR3 spans 16 amino acids. The junction had 10 bases not matched to a gene; V was cut back by 2 bases and J by 4 bases. DNA of the CDR3: TGTGCCAGCAGCTTAACCACCGGGACAGGAGTTTACGAGCAGTACTTC. It codes for CASSLTTGTGVYEQYF.

The CDR3: CSVVGFKETQYF. The CDR3 coding sequence is TGCAGCGTTGTGGGCTTCAAAGAGACCCAGTACTTC. The chain links TRBV29-1 to TRBJ2-5; D is undetermined. This CDR3 spans 12 amino acids. Germline V gene data show CDR1 as SQVTM and CDR2 as ANQGSEA. With 4 bases removed from V and 3 bases from J, the gap between germline ends came to 9 bases.

The rearrangement uses TRBV11-2 and TRBJ2-3, with D unresolved. Trimming took off 4 bases at V and 5 bases at J, with 4 bases between the two ends. The CDR3 is made up of 11 amino acids. CDR1 and CDR2 from the germline V gene are SGHAT and FQNNGV. The CDR3 region is CASSSEDTQYF. CDR3 bases: TGTGCCAGCAGCTCGGAAGATACGCAGTATTTT.

V gene TRBV7-8 combines with J gene TRBJ2-6, with D hard to call. CDR1 and CDR2 (germline): SGHVS, FQNEAQ. This CDR3 has 16 amino acids. V was pared by 5 bases and J by 1 base, with 12 bases between. The chain's CDR3 is CASSQAWLSGANVLTF. The DNA of the CDR3 is TGTGCCAGCAGCCAAGCCTGGCTATCTGGGGCCAACGTCCTGACTTTC.

The V and J genes are TRBV28 and TRBJ2-7, with D possibly matching TRBD2 (5 bases). CDR1 is MDHEN, CDR2 SYDVKM, per germline. The CDR3 is 13 residues long. The V end lost 8 bases, the J end lost 2 bases, and 13 bases lay between the germline ends. The CDR3 here is CASGDGITYEQYF. The CDR3 nucleotides are TGTGCCAGCGGCGACGGGATTACCTACGAGCAGTACTTC.

The rearrangement links TRBV29-1 to TRBJ2-7, with D perhaps matching TRBD1 or TRBD2 (6 bases each). Trimming stripped 3 bases from V and 4 bases from J, with 16 bases between. CDR3 length: 14 amino acids. Germline CDR1 reads SQVTM; CDR2 reads ANQGSEA. DNA of the CDR3: TGCAGCGTTGAGTTCCGGCAGGGGAGGTACGAGCAGTACTTC. Translation: CSVEFRQGRYEQYF.

V is TRBV5-1 and J is TRBJ2-7, with a tentative D call TRBD2 (6 bases). The V gene lost 5 bases and the J gene lost 3 bases, with 18 bases spanning the gap. Germline CDR1 and CDR2: SGHRS and YFSETQ. The CDR3 loop spans 15 amino acids. The DNA of the CDR3 is TGCGCCAGCAGGTTGACGGGAGTGGGGCACTACGAGCAGTACTTC. Protein: CASRLTGVGHYEQYF.

CDR3 region: CASSPQLSEQYF. The DNA for the CDR3 is TGTGCCAGCAGTCCCCAATTGAGCGAGCAGTACTTC. The V gene is TRBV13, the J gene TRBJ2-7, with D hard to call. V was pared by 6 bases and J by 6 bases, with 12 bases between. Germline loops: CDR1 PRHDT, CDR2 FYEKMQ (reference sequence). There are 12 residues in the CDR3.

The CDR3 region has the DNA TGCGCCAGCACACAGGGACTAGCGGGGGACTACGAGCAGTACTTC. Its translation: CASTQGLAGDYEQYF. V is TRBV4-1 and J is TRBJ2-7; TRBD2 matches at 14 bases. Germline V gene lookup returns CDR1 MGHRA and CDR2 YSYEKL. This CDR3 region has 15 residues. Losses at the gene ends were 7 bases for V and 3 bases for J; bases not matched to a gene: 5.

The chain carries TRBV9 and TRBJ1-2; 12 bases are shared with TRBD1. J was trimmed by 5 bases and V by 3 bases; bases with no gene match: 14. Germline-derived CDR1 and CDR2 are SGDLS and YYNGEE. The CDR3 totals 18 residues. CDR3 loop: CASSDPKGQGANHYGYTF. The CDR3 coding sequence is TGTGCCAGCAGCGACCCAAAGGGACAGGGGGCGAACCATTATGGCTACACCTTC.

The rearrangement uses TRBV10-3 and TRBJ1-1, with D tentatively TRBD1 (6 bases). V was cut by 9 bases and J by 4 bases, with 24 bases left in between. The CDR3 consists of 16 residues. Germline V CDR1 and CDR2: ENHRY, SYGVKD. The CDR3 loop reads CAIGGAGDRLSTEAFF. In DNA form, the CDR3 reads TGTGCCATAGGGGGGGCAGGTGATAGGTTGAGCACTGAAGCTTTCTTT.

J is TRBJ2-2 and V is TRBV7-9; D unresolved. The CDR3 consists of 15 residues. CDR1 and CDR2 (germline): SEHNR, FQNEAQ (reference sequence). The germline V and J ends were trimmed by 4 bases and 5 bases, with 14 bases remaining between them. CDR3 in amino acids: CASSSLPGGTGELFF. The CDR3 bases are TGTGCCAGCAGCTCACTACCGGGCGGTACCGGGGAGCTGTTTTTT. The variable domain in full, with the rest retrieved from reference TRBV7-9 and TRBJ2-2, is DTGVSQNPRHKITKRGQNVTFRCDPISEHNRLYWYRQTLGQGPEFLTYFQNEAQLEKSRLLSDRFSAERPKGSFSTLEIQRTEQGDSAMYLCASSSLPGGTGELFFGEGSRLTVL.

The J gene is TRBJ2-1, the V gene TRBV5-6; 13 positions agree with TRBD2. Germline trimming cut 1 base from V and 6 bases from J; bases unmatched to any gene: 4. CDR3 size: 16 residues. Germline CDR1 reads SGHDT; CDR2 reads YYEEEE. CDR3 nucleotide sequence: TGTGCCAGCAGCTTGAGTACTAGCGGGAGGGGCAATGAGCAGTTCTTC. Amino acid sequence: CASSLSTSGRGNEQFF.

The V gene is TRBV13, the J gene TRBJ2-1, with D hard to call. Trimming took 4 bases from V and 5 from J, leaving 21 bases between them. The germline V gene encodes CDR1 PRHDT and CDR2 FYEKMQ (reference sequence). The CDR3 loop spans 17 amino acids. In DNA form, the CDR3 reads TGTGCCAGCAGCTCCTTTGCCCCGATCGAGAGGAACAATGAGCAGTTCTTC. It specifies CASSSFAPIERNNEQFF.

This chain links TRBV9 with TRBJ2-1; 10 bases match TRBD2. V was pared by 1 base and J by 7 bases, with 5 bases of the junction left unmatched. Looked up from germline, CDR1 is SGDLS and CDR2 is YYNGEE. CDR3 length equals 15 residues. DNA for the CDR3: TGTGCCAGCAGCGTATGGGCTAGCGGGAGTAATGAGCAGTTCTTC. It translates to CASSVWASGSNEQFF.

J is TRBJ2-7 and V is TRBV19; 11 bases are shared with TRBD2. The germline V gene has CDR1 LNHDA and CDR2 SQIVND (reference sequence). V trimming: 4 bases; J trimming: 3 bases; junction bases outside the gene matches: 5. This CDR3 has 15 amino acids. CDR3: CASSKVGTSGYEQYF. As DNA, the CDR3 is TGTGCCAGTAGTAAGGTGGGGACTAGCGGCTACGAGCAGTACTTC. The full variable domain, with the rest looked up from reference TRBV19 and TRBJ2-7, is DGGITQSPKYLFRKEGQNVTLSCEQNLNHDAMYWYRQDPGQGLRLIYYSQIVNDFQKGDIAEGYSVSREKKESFPLTVTSAQKNPTAFYLCASSKVGTSGYEQYFGPGTRLTVT.

The chain recombines TRBV10-1 with TRBJ2-7; 11 nucleotides align to TRBD2. Germline CDR1 and CDR2: WNHNN and SYGVQD (reference sequence). CDR3 length equals 14 residues. J lost 6 bases, V lost 0 bases, and 1 base had no gene match. CDR3 loop: CASSESTSGGEQYF. The CDR3 DNA follows: TGCGCCAGCAGTGAGTCAACTAGCGGGGGCGAGCAGTACTTC.

Note on this clone: Other DNA sequences of this sample code for an identical CDR3. The J gene is TRBJ1-1, the V gene TRBV7-9, with D unclear. The V gene's germline CDR1 is SEHNR and CDR2 FQNEAQ (reference sequence). The CDR3 runs 13 residues. V lost 5 bases to trimming and J lost 1 base, with 8 bases between them. CDR3: CASSPTENTEAFF. For the CDR3, the DNA is TGTGCCAGCAGCCCAACAGAGAACACTGAAGCTTTCTTT.

The chain has TRBV29-1 and TRBJ2-1; 11 positions match TRBD2. Germline V gene lookup returns CDR1 SQVTM and CDR2 ANQGSEA. CDR3 length: 17 amino acids. V was pared by 1 base and J by 4 bases, with 9 bases of the junction left unmatched. CDR3 sequence reads: CSVEGASGRLEYNEQFF. The CDR3 DNA reads as TGCAGCGTTGAAGGCGCTAGCGGGAGGCTAGAGTACAATGAGCAGTTCTTC.

This sequence joins TRBV15 and TRBJ2-1, with D perhaps TRBD2 (5 bases). V was cut by 0 bases and J by 9 bases, with 9 bases left in between. The CDR3 spans 13 residues. Germline CDR1 reads LNHNV; CDR2 reads YYDKDF (reference sequence). This CDR3 is CATSREERTEQFF. CDR3 DNA: TGTGCCACCAGCAGAGAAGAGCGGACTGAGCAGTTCTTC.

The CDR3 protein is CASSERVIFYGYTF. The CDR3 DNA reads TGTGCCAGCAGTGAAAGGGTCATCTTCTATGGCTACACCTTC. This chain joins TRBV6-1 and TRBJ1-2; D not certain. V lost 2 bases, J lost 4 bases, and 11 bases lay in between. CDR1 MNHNS and CDR2 SASEGT come from the germline V gene. The CDR3 has 14 amino acids.

The V and J genes are TRBV5-1 and TRBJ2-1; 16 bases align to TRBD2. The CDR3 runs 19 residues. Unmatched junction bases numbered 7, after V lost 0 bases and J lost 4 bases. Germline loops: CDR1 SGHRS, CDR2 YFSETQ. CDR3 sequence reads: CASSLGGLAGGPLYNEQFF. The CDR3 DNA sequence: TGCGCCAGCAGCTTGGGGGGACTAGCGGGAGGGCCTCTTTACAATGAGCAGTTCTTC. The full variable domain, its missing parts supplied by reference TRBV5-1 and TRBJ2-1, is KAGVTQTPRYLIKTRGQQVTLSCSPISGHRSVSWYQQTPGQGLQFLFEYFSETQRNKGNFPGRFSGRQFSNSRSEMNVSTLELGDSALYLCASSLGGLAGGPLYNEQFFGPGTRLTVL.

The V call is TRBV14, the J call TRBJ2-2, with TRBD1 matching over 11 bases. The germline V gene encodes CDR1 SGHDN and CDR2 FVKESK. With V trimmed by 3 bases and J by 6 bases, 12 bases remained unmatched. This CDR3 region has 18 residues. CDR3 region: CASSHQGQGASKAGELFF. The CDR3 DNA reads TGTGCCAGCAGCCACCAAGGACAGGGGGCCTCGAAAGCCGGGGAGCTGTTTTTT. Full variable domain (missing parts from reference TRBV14 and TRBJ2-2): EAGVTQFPSHSVIEKGQTVTLRCDPISGHDNLYWYRRVMGKEIKFLLHFVKESKQDESGMPNNRFLAERTGGTYSTLKVQPAELEDSGVYFCASSHQGQGASKAGELFFGEGSRLTVL.

This clone was found once. The chain links TRBV6-5 to TRBJ2-7; 8 nucleotides agree with TRBD1. V shed 5 bases, J shed 4 bases, and the junction held 7 bases outside the gene matches. Per the germline V gene, CDR1 is MNHEY and CDR2 is SVGAGI. This CDR3 spans 14 amino acids. The CDR3 DNA reads as TGTGCCAGCAGTCAAAGACAGGGGAGTTACGAGCAGTACTTC. This encodes CASSQRQGSYEQYF.

The chain carries TRBV9 and TRBJ2-7; the D gene is possibly TRBD2 (5 bases). Germline V gene lookup returns CDR1 SGDLS and CDR2 YYNGEE. The CDR3 is made up of 12 amino acids. V shed 4 bases and J shed 6 bases, with 11 bases lying between them. CDR3 residues: CASSQSGGEQYF. CDR3 coding DNA: TGTGCCAGCAGCCAGAGCGGCGGCGAGCAGTACTTC.